The 11 T cell receptor beta chains given below trace back to one sample, sequenced in a study of shared clonotypes between healthy human individuals. Measured with immunoSEQ multiplex PCR; TCRdb has only the in-frame clones, and not every one. The sample includes under 850,000 clones, around 77% seen only once; the top ten take under 2%. Sequencing input: memory CD4+ T cells sorted from blood. Subset defined: CD45RA-negative fraction. The source of these receptors is a woman aged 25 to 39 in good health.

The chain combines TRBV4-2 with TRBJ2-5; 10 nucleotides align to TRBD2. The germline gives CDR1 LGHNA, CDR2 YNFKEQ. Trimming at V came to 0 bases and at J to 1 base, leaving 5 bases not matched to a gene. The CDR3 consists of 17 residues. The CDR3 DNA reads as TGTGCCAGCAGCCAAGATCCGGCTAGCGGGAGCCAAGAGACCCAGTACTTC. This encodes CASSQDPASGSQETQYF.

V and J are TRBV6-5 and TRBJ2-2; D is unresolved. The V gene's germline CDR1 is MNHEY and CDR2 SVGAGI. This CDR3 is built from 14 residues. The ends were cut back, 6 bases at V and 7 bases at J, with 15 bases in the middle. The CDR3 sequence: CASSRPQFRGELFF. As DNA, the CDR3 is TGTGCCAGCAGCCGCCCCCAGTTCCGCGGGGAGCTGTTTTTT.

This clone has more than one count but fewer than ten. The chain links TRBV7-9 to TRBJ1-2; D gene uncertain. Germline assignment: CDR1 SEHNR and CDR2 FQNEAQ (reference sequence). Trimming stripped 4 bases from V and 1 base from J, with 4 bases between. CDR3 length: 12 residues. CDR3 protein: CASSSNNYGYTF. CDR3 coding DNA: TGTGCCAGCAGCTCGAATAACTATGGCTACACCTTC.

The chain carries TRBV7-8 and TRBJ2-2; D possibly corresponds to TRBD1 (5 bases). The CDR3 runs 16 residues. V was clipped by 5 bases and J by 0 bases, with 13 bases between them. Looked up from germline, CDR1 is SGHVS and CDR2 is FQNEAQ. For the CDR3, the DNA is TGTGCCAGCAGCCCCAGGACACAAGCGAACACCGGGGAGCTGTTTTTT. Protein product: CASSPRTQANTGELFF.

This clone was counted a single time. The V call is TRBV28, the J call TRBJ1-2, with TRBD1 identical over 12 bases. Germline CDR1 and CDR2: MDHEN and SYDVKM. This CDR3 has 16 residues. V lost 6 bases, J lost 5 bases, and 10 bases stayed unmatched. The CDR3 region has the DNA TGTGCCAGCAGCGGGACAGGGGGCAAAATACTGTATGGCTACACCTTC. It is translated as CASSGTGGKILYGYTF.

This clone was counted many times. The chain employs TRBV6-1 and TRBJ1-5; D might be TRBD1 (6 bases). The length of the CDR3 is 14 residues. The germline CDR1 and CDR2 sequences are MNHNS and SASEGT. V was trimmed by 11 bases and J by 4 bases, leaving 18 bases between them. CDR3 residues: CAVEAGVGNQPQHF. CDR3 nucleotide sequence: TGTGCCGTTGAGGCAGGGGTTGGAAATCAGCCCCAGCATTTT.

The gene calls are TRBV21-1 and TRBJ1-2. TRBV21-1 is marked as a pseudogene. The CDR3 loop spans 17 amino acids. CDR3 loop: CASEGSPGTAIDNGYTF. CDR3 nucleotides: TGTGCCAGCGAAGGATCGCCCGGGACGGCGATAGACAATGGCTACACCTTC.

This chain links TRBV7-2 with TRBJ2-7, with TRBD2 matching 9 bases. The CDR3 extends over 17 amino acids. J was trimmed by 3 bases and V by 2 bases; bases with no gene match: 11. Looked up from germline, CDR1 is SGHTA and CDR2 is FQGNSA. The CDR3 region is CASSLYHLRTSDYEQYF. Here the CDR3 DNA reads TGTGCCAGCAGCTTATATCATCTCCGGACTAGCGACTACGAGCAGTACTTC.

This CDR3 reads CASSRRQGANTEAFF. The CDR3 coding sequence is TGTGCCAGCAGTCGTAGACAGGGAGCGAACACTGAAGCTTTCTTT. J is TRBJ1-1 and V is TRBV7-9, with TRBD1 matching over 7 bases. V lost 6 bases and J lost 1; bases outside the gene matches: 8. CDR1 is SEHNR, CDR2 FQNEAQ, per germline (reference sequence). This CDR3 is 15 amino acids long.

This clone was observed once. Relative to the germline gene, one junction end is altered; a read error may explain this. This rearrangement joins TRBV10-3 to TRBJ1-5; D unclear. CDR1 is ENHRY, CDR2 SYGVKD, per germline. The CDR3 extends over 13 amino acids. The CDR3, as DNA: TGTGCCATCAGCGAGTCCCCAGATCAGCCCCAGCATTTT. Translated: CAISESPDQPQHF.

Of note for this clone: A junction end diverges from the germline sequence, so it may reflect a read error. This chain links TRBV11-2 with TRBJ1-1; no firm D call. Germline V gene data show CDR1 as SGHAT and CDR2 as FQNNGV. The CDR3 consists of 14 residues. The CDR3, as DNA: TGTGCCAGCAGCTTAGGATTTATGAACGCTGAAGCTTTCTTT. Translating gives CASSLGFMNAEAFF.